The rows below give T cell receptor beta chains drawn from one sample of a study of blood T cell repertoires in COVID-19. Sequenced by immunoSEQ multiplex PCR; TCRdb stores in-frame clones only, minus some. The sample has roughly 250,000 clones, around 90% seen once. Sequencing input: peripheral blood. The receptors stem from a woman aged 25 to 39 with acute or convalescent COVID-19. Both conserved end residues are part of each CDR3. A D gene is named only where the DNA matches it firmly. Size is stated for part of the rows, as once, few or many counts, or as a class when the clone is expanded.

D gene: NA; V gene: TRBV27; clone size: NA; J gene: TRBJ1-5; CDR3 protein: CASSLDSPNQPQHF; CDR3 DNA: TGTGCCAGCAGTCTGGACAGCCCCAATCAGCCCCAGCATTTT
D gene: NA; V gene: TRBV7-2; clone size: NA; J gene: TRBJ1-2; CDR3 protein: CASSLAFRRTDYGYTF; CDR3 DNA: TGTGCCAGCAGCTTAGCGTTTAGGAGGACGGACTATGGCTACACCTTC
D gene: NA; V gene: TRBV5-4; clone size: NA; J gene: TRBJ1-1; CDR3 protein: CASSLALGTMNTEAFF; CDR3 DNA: TGTGCCAGCAGCTTGGCGCTCGGGACAATGAACACTGAAGCTTTCTTT
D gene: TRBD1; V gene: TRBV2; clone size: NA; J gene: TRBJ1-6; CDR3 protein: CASSEGTGSNSPLHF; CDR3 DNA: TGTGCCAGCAGTGAAGGGACAGGATCCAATTCACCCCTCCACTTT
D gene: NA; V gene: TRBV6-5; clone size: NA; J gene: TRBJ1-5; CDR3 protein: CASRVGGEQPQHF; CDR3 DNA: TGTGCCAGCAGGGTAGGGGGTGAGCAGCCCCAGCATTTT
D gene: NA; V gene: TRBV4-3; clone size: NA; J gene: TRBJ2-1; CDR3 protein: CASSPRQGGIDEQFF; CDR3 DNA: TGCGCCAGCAGCCCGAGACAGGGAGGCATCGATGAGCAGTTCTTC
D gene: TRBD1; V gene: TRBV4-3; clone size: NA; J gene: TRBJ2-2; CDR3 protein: CASSLNRGGELFF; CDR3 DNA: TGCGCCAGCAGCCTAAACAGGGGCGGGGAGCTGTTTTTT
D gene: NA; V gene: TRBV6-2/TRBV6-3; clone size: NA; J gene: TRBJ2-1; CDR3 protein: CASSYQYIAFNEQFF; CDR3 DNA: TGTGCCAGCAGTTATCAGTATATCGCATTCAATGAGCAGTTCTTC
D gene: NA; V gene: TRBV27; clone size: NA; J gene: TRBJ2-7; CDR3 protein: CASSSPARAYEQYF; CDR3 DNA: TGTGCCAGCAGTTCTCCCGCCCGGGCCTACGAGCAGTACTTC
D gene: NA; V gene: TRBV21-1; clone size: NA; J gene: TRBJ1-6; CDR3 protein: CASSKVGETETGLNSPLHF; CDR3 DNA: TGTGCCAGCAGCAAAGTTGGCGAAACCGAGACAGGGTTGAATTCACCCCTCCACTTT
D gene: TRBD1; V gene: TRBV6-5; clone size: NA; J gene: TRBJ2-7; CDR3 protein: CASSSRDSYEQYF; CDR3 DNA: TGTGCCAGCAGTTCCCGGGACAGCTACGAGCAGTACTTC
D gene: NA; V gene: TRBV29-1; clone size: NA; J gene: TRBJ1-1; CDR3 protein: CSVCRRGLSEAFF; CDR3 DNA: TGCAGCGTATGTCGGCGGGGCTTGTCTGAAGCTTTCTTT
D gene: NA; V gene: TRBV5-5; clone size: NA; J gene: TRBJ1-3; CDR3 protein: CASSRTVSGNTIYF; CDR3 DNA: TGTGCCAGCAGCCGGACAGTCTCTGGAAACACCATATATTTT
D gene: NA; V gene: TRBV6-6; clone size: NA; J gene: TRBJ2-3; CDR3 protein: CASSYLRQGTDTQYF; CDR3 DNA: TGTGCCAGCAGTTACTTAAGACAGGGCACAGATACGCAGTATTTT
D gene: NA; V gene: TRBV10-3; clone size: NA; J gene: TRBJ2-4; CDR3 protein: CAISESLGAADIQYF; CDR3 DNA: TGTGCCATCAGTGAGTCTTTGGGGGCCGCGGACATTCAGTACTTC
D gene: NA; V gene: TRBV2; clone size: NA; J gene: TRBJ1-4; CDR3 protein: CASKPGVATNEKLFF; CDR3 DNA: TGTGCCAGCAAACCCGGGGTCGCAACTAATGAAAAACTGTTTTTT
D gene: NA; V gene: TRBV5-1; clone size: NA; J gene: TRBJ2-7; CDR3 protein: CASSFESSEVQYF; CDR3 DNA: TGCGCCAGCAGCTTTGAGTCTAGCGAGGTGCAGTACTTC
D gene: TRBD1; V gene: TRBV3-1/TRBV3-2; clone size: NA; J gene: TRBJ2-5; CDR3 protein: CATEKVQGAQETQYF; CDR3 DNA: TGTGCCACCGAGAAGGTGCAGGGGGCCCAAGAGACCCAGTACTTC
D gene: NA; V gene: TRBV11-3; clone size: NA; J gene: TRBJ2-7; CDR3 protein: CASSASSYQYF; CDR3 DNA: TGTGCCAGCAGCGCCTCGAGCTACCAGTACTTC
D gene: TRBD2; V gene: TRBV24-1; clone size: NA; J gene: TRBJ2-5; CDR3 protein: CATRAGLAERETQYF; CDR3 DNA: TGTGCCACTAGAGCCGGACTAGCGGAAAGAGAGACCCAGTACTTC
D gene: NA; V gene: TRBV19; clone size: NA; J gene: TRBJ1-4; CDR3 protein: CASQRGLGNEKLFF; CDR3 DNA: TGTGCCTCTCAGCGGGGGCTTGGTAATGAAAAACTGTTTTTT
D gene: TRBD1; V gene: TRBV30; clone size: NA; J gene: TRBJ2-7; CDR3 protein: CAWSSGTGAYEQYF; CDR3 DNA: TGTGCCTGGAGCTCCGGGACAGGGGCCTACGAGCAGTACTTC
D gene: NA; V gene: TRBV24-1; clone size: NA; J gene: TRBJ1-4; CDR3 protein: CATSGQDNEKLFF; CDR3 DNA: TGTGCCACCAGTGGACAGGATAATGAAAAACTGTTTTTT
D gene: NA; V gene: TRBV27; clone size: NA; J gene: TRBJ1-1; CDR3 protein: CASSYVGNTEAFF; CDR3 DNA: TGTGCCAGCAGTTACGTCGGGAACACTGAAGCTTTCTTT
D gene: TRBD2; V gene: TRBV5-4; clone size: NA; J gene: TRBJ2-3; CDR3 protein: CASSNPGLAGITDTQYF; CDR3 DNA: TGTGCCAGCAGCAATCCAGGACTAGCGGGAATAACAGATACGCAGTATTTT
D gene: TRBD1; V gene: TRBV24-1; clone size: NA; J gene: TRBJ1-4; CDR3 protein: CATSDSDRVSLF; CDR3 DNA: TGTGCCACCAGTGACTCGGACAGGGTGTCCCTTTTT
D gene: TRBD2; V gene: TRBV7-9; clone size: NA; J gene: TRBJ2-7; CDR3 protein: CASSSDGGSSYEQYF; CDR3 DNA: TGTGCCAGCAGCTCCGACGGGGGGAGCTCCTACGAGCAGTACTTC
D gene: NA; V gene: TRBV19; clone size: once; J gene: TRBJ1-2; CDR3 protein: CASSIAVSYGYTF; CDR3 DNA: TGTGCCAGTAGTATAGCAGTAAGCTATGGCTACACCTTC
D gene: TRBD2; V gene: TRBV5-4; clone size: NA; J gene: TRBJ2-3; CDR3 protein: CASSVVAGSTDTQYF; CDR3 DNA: TGTGCCAGCAGCGTGGTAGCGGGTAGCACAGATACGCAGTATTTT
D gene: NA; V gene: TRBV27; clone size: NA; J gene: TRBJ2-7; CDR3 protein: CASSSSYEQYF; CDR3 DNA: TGTGCCAGCAGTTCGTCGTACGAGCAGTACTTC
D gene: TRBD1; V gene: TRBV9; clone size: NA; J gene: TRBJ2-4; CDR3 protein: CASSPRGTGFDKNIQYF; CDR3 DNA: TGTGCCAGCAGCCCACGGGGGACAGGGTTTGACAAAAACATTCAGTACTTC
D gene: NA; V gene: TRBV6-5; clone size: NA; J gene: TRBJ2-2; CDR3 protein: CASSYSTPIITGELFF; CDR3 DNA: TGTGCCAGCAGTTACTCGACACCCATTATTACCGGGGAGCTGTTTTTT
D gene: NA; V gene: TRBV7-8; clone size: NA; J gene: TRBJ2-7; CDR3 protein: CASSFGQLSYEQYF; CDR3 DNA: TGTGCCAGCAGCTTCGGACAGTTATCCTACGAGCAGTACTTC
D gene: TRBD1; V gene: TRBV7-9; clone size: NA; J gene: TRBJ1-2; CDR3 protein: CASTRGQGGIDYGYTF; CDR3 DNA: TGTGCCAGCACCCGGGGACAGGGCGGGATTGACTATGGCTACACCTTC
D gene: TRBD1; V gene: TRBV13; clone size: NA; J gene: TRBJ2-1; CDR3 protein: CASSVNGQGYNEQFF; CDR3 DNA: TGTGCCAGCAGTGTAAATGGACAGGGCTACAATGAGCAGTTCTTC